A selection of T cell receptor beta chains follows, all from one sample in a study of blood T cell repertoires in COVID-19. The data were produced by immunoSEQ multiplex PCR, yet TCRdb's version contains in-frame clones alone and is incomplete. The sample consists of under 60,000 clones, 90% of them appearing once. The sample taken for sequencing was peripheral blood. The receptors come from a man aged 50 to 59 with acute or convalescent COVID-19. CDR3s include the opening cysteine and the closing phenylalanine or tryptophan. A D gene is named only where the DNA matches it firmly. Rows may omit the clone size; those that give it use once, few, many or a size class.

TGTGCCAGCCGAGCGGGAGGGAACACCGGGGAGCTGTTTTTT | CASRAGGNTGELFF | TRBJ2-2 | TRBV6-5 | once | TRBD2
TGTGCCAGCTCACCGCAGGAGGGGAAGTATGGCTACACCTTC | CASSPQEGKYGYTF | TRBJ1-2 | TRBV18 | - | -
TGTGCCAGCAGTCGAGACAGTGCGGGGGATGAAAAACTGTTTTTT | CASSRDSAGDEKLFF | TRBJ1-4 | TRBV7-2 | - | -
TGTGCCAGCAGCTTATTGCATGGCAGGGGTGAGCAGTTCTTC | CASSLLHGRGEQFF | TRBJ2-1 | TRBV7-2 | - | -
TGCGCCAGCACTGGCGGGAGGCCCCACAATGAGCAGTTCTTC | CASTGGRPHNEQFF | TRBJ2-1 | TRBV4-1 | - | TRBD2
TGTGCCTGGAGTGCGAGGACAGGGGTATCACCCCTCCACTTT | CAWSARTGVSPLHF | TRBJ1-6 | TRBV30 | - | TRBD1
TGTGCCAGCAGCACAAGAGGGGAGCGGGAGGGCACAGATACGCAGTATTTT | CASSTRGEREGTDTQYF | TRBJ2-3 | TRBV21-1 | - | -
TGCAGCGTTGAGTGGGAGCAGGGAGGACGAGATACGCAGTATTTT | CSVEWEQGGRDTQYF | TRBJ2-3 | TRBV29-1 | - | -
TGTGCTAGTGGTCTAGGGGGCTGGAGCTCCTACGAGCAGTACTTC | CASGLGGWSSYEQYF | TRBJ2-7 | TRBV12-5 | - | TRBD1
TGTGCCAGCAGTTTATTGCCGGGAGCGGGGCAGTTCTTC | CASSLLPGAGQFF | TRBJ2-1 | TRBV27 | - | -
TGTGCCAGCAGCTTTGGGACAGATAATTCACCCCTCCACTTT | CASSFGTDNSPLHF | TRBJ1-6 | TRBV5-5 | - | TRBD1
TGTGCCAGCATCGAAGGGGGACTAGCGGGAGAGACCCAGTACTTC | CASIEGGLAGETQYF | TRBJ2-5 | TRBV6-5 | - | TRBD2
TGCGCCAGCAGGGGCGGCCTAGCGGGACTCTCCTACGAGCAGTACTTC | CASRGGLAGLSYEQYF | TRBJ2-7 | TRBV10-2 | - | TRBD2
TGTGCCATCAGTGAGTCGACGGAGTTAGAGCAGTTCTTC | CAISESTELEQFF | TRBJ2-1 | TRBV10-3 | - | -
TGTGCCACCCGGACAGGGGGACAAGAGACCCAGTACTTC | CATRTGGQETQYF | TRBJ2-5 | TRBV10-3 | - | TRBD1
TGTGCCAGTAGTATAGACGGACAGGACAATCAGCCCCAGCATTTT | CASSIDGQDNQPQHF | TRBJ1-5 | TRBV19 | - | TRBD1
TGTGCCACCAGCAGAGATGGATACAGTTACGAGCAGTACTTC | CATSRDGYSYEQYF | TRBJ2-7 | TRBV15 | - | -
TGTGCCAGCAGGGGGGACAGAGGCGTGCAGTTCTTC | CASRGDRGVQFF | TRBJ2-1 | TRBV2 | - | TRBD1